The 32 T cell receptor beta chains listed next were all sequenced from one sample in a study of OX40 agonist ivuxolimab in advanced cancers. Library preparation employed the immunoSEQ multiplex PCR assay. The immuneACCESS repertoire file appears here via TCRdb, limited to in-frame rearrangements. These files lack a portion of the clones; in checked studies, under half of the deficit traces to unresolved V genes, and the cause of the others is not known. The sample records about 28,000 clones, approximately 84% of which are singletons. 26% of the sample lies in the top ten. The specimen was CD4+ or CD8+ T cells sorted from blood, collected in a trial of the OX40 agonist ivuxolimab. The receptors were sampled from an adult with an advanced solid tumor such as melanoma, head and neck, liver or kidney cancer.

In DNA, the CDR3 is TGTGCCAGTAGTCCTGAAGCGGGAATTCTCAACAATGAGCAGTTCTTC. Translating gives CASSPEAGILNNEQFF. The V call is TRBV19, the J call TRBJ2-1; TRBD2 matches 7 bases. CDR1 and CDR2 from the germline V gene are LNHDA and SQIVND (reference sequence). V was pared by 5 bases and J by 5 bases, with 12 bases of the junction left unmatched. The CDR3 loop spans 16 amino acids.

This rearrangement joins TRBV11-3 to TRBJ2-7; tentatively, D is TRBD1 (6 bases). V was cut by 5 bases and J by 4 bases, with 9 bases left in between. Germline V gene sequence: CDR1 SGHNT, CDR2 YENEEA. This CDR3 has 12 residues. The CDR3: CASSTTGYEQYF. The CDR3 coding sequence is TGTGCCAGCAGCACGACAGGATACGAGCAGTACTTC.

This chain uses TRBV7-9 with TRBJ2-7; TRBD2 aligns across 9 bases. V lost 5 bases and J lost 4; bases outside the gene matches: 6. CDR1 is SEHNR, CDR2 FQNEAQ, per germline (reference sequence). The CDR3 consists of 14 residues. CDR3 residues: CASSAGGGGYEQYF. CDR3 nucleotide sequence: TGTGCCAGCAGCGCGGGAGGGGGGGGATACGAGCAGTACTTC.

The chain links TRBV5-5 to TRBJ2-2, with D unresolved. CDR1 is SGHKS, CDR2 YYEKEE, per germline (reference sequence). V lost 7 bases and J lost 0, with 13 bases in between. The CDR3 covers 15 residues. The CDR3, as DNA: TGTGCCAGCGAAGGACCCCCACCGAACACCGGGGAGCTGTTTTTT. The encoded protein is CASEGPPPNTGELFF.

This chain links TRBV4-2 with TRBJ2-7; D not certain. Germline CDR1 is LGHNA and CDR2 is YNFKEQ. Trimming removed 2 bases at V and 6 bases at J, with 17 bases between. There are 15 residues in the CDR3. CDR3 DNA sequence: TGTGCCAGCAGCCAAAAACTGCAATACCCCGGCGAGCAGTACTTC. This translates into CASSQKLQYPGEQYF.

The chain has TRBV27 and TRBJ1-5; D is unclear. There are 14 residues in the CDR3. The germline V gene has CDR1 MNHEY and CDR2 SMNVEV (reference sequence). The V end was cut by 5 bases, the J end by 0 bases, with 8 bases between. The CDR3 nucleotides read TGTGCCAGCAGTCCCCTGGGTAGCAATCAGCCCCAGCATTTT. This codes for CASSPLGSNQPQHF.

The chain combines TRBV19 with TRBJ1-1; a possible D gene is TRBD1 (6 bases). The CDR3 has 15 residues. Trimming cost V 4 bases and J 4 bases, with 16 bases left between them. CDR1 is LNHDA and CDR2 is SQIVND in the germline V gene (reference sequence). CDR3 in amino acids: CASSTLLGGVTEAFF. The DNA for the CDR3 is TGTGCCAGTAGTACCCTCCTCGGGGGCGTCACTGAAGCTTTCTTT.

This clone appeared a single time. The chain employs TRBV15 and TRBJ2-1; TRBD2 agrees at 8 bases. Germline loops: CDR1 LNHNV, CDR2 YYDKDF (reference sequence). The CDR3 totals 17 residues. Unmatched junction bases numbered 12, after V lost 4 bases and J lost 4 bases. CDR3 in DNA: TGTGCCACCAGCAAAGATCCCGCGGGAGGAATGTACAATGAGCAGTTCTTC. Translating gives CATSKDPAGGMYNEQFF.

The CDR3 reads CASSIGTHRVALHF. CDR3 DNA: TGTGCCAGTAGTATAGGGACACACCGTGTCGCCCTCCACTTT. The rearrangement uses TRBV19 and TRBJ1-6, with TRBD1 as a possible D gene (5 bases). Trimming stripped 1 base from V and 14 bases from J, with 15 bases between. This CDR3 contains 14 residues. The V gene's germline CDR1 is LNHDA and CDR2 SQIVND (reference sequence).

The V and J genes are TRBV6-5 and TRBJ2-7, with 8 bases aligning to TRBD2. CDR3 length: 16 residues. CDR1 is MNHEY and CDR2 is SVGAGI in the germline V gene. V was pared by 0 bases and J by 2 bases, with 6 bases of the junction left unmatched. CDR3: CASSYSRTSGTYEQYF. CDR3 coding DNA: TGTGCCAGCAGTTACTCGAGAACTAGCGGCACCTACGAGCAGTACTTC.

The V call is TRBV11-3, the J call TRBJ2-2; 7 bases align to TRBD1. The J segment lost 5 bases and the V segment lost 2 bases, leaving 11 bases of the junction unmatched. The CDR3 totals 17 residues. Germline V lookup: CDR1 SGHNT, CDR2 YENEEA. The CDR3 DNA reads TGTGCCAGCAGCTTATGGCCGTTGGCAGGGGGTACCGGGGAGCTGTTTTTT. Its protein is CASSLWPLAGGTGELFF. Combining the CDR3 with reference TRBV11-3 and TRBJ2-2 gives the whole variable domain EAGVVQSPRYKIIEKKQPVAFWCNPISGHNTLYWYLQNLGQGPELLIRYENEEAVDDSQLPKDRFSAERLKGVDSTLKIQPAELGDSAVYLCASSLWPLAGGTGELFFGEGSRLTVL.

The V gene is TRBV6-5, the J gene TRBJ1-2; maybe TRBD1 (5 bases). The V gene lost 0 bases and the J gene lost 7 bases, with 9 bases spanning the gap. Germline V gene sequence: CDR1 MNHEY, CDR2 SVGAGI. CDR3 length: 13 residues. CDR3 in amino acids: CASSYSPRGGYTF. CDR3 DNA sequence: TGTGCCAGCAGTTACTCCCCTAGGGGTGGCTACACCTTC.

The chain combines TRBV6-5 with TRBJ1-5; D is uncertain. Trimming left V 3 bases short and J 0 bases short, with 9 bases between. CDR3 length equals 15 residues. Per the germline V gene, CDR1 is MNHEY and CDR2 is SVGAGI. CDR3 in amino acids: CASSYSSYSNQPQHF. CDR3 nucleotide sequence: TGTGCCAGCAGTTATAGCAGTTATAGCAATCAGCCCCAGCATTTT.

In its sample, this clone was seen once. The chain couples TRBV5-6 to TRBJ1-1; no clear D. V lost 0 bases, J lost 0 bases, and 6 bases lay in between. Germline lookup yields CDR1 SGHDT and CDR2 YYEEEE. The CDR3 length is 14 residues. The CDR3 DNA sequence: TGTGCCAGCAGCTTGGCCAGGATGAACACTGAAGCTTTCTTT. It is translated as CASSLARMNTEAFF.

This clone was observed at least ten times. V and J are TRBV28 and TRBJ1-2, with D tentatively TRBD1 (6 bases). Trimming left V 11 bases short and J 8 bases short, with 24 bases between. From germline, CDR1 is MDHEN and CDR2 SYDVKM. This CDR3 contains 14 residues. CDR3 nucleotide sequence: TGTGCCGTCACCTCTGGGGGGGCGGGAGGAGGCTACACCTTC. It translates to CAVTSGGAGGGYTF.

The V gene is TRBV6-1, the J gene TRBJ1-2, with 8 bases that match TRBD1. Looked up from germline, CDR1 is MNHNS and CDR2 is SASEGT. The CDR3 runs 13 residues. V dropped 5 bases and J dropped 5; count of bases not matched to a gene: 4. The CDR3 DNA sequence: TGTGCCAGCAGTCTCGACAGGGGTTATGGCTACACCTTC. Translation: CASSLDRGYGYTF.

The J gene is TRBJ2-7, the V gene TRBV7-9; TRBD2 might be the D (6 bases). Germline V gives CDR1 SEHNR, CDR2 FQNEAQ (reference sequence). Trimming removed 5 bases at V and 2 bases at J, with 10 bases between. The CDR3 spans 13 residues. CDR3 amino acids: CASSVGLPYEQYF. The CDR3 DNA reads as TGTGCCAGCAGCGTGGGACTCCCCTACGAGCAGTACTTC.

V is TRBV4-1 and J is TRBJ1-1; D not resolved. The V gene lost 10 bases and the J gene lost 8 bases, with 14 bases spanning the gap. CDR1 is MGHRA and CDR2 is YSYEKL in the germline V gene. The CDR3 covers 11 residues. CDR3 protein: CATVIRGEAFF. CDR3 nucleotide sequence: TGCGCCACCGTTATTAGAGGGGAAGCTTTCTTT.

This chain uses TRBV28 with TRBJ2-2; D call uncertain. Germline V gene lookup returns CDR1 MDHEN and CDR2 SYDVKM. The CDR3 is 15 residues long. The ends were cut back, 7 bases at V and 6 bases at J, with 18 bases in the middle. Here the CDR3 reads CASIETAERAGELFF. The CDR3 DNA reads TGTGCCAGCATAGAAACAGCCGAACGTGCCGGGGAGCTGTTTTTT.

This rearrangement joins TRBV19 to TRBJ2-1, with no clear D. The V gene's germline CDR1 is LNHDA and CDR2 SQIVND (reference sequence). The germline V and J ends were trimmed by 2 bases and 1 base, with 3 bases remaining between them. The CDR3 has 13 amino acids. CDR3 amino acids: CASSISSYNEQFF. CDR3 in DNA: TGTGCCAGTAGTATAAGTTCCTACAATGAGCAGTTCTTC.

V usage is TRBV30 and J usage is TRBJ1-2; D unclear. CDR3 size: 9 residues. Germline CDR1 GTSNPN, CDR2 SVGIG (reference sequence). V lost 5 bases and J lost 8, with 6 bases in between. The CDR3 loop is CAWGEGYTF. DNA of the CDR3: TGTGCCTGGGGGGAGGGCTACACCTTC.

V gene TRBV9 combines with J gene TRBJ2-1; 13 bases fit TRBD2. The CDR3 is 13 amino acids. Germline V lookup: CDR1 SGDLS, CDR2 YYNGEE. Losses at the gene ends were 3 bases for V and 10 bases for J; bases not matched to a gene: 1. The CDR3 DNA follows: TGTGCCAGCAGCGGGACTAGCGGGAGAGAGCAGTTCTTC. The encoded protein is CASSGTSGREQFF.

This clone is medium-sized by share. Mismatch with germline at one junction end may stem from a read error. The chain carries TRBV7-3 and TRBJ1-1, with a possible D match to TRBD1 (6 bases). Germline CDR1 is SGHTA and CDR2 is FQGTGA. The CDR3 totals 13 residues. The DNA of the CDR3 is TGTGCCAGCAGCTTAAATAGGGACACGGAAGCTTTCTTT. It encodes CASSLNRDTEAFF.

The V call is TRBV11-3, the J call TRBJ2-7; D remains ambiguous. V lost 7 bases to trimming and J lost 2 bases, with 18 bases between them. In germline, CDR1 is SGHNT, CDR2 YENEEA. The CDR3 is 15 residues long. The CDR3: CASTESASETYEQYF. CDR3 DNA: TGTGCCAGCACCGAATCGGCTAGTGAGACCTACGAGCAGTACTTC.

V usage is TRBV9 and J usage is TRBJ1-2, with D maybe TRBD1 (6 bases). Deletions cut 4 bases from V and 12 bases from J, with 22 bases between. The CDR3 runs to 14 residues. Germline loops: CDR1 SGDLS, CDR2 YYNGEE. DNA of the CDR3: TGTGCCAGCAGCCCGCCCCTTAACGGGGGCATCGACACCTTC. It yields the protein CASSPPLNGGIDTF. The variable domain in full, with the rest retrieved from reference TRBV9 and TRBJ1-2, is DSGVTQTPKHLITATGQRVTLRCSPRSGDLSVYWYQQSLDQGLQFLIQYYNGEERAKGNILERFSAQQFPDLHSELNLSSLELGDSALYFCASSPPLNGGIDTFGSGTRLTVV.

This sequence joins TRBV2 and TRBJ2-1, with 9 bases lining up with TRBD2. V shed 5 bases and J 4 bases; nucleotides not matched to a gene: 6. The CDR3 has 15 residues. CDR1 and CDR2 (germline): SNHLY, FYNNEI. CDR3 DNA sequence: TGTGCCAGCAGTTCGACTAGCGGACCTTACAATGAGCAGTTCTTC. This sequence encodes CASSSTSGPYNEQFF.

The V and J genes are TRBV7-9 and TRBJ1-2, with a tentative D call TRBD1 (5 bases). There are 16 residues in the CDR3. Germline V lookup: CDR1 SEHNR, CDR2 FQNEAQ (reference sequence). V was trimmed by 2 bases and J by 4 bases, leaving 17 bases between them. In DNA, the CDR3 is TGTGCCAGCAGCTTAAGTGGGATCTCAAGGGGCTATGGCTACACCTTC. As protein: CASSLSGISRGYGYTF.

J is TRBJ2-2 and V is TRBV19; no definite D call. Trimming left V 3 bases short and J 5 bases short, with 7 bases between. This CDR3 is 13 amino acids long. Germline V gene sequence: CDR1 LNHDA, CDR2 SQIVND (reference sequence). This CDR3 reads CASSILGTGELFF. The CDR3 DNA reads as TGTGCCAGTAGTATTTTGGGGACCGGGGAGCTGTTTTTT.

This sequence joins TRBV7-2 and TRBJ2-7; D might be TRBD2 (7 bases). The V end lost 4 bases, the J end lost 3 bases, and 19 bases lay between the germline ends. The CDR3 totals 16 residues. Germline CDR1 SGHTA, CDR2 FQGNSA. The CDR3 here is CASSSLGGGGFYEQYF. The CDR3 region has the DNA TGTGCCAGCAGCTCCCTCGGGGGCGGGGGCTTCTACGAGCAGTACTTC.

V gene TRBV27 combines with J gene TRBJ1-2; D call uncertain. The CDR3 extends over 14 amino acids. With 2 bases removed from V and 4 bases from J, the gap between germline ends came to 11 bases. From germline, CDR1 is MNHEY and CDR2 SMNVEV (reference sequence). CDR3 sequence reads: CASSLTGFIYGYTF. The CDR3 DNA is TGTGCCAGCAGTTTAACGGGTTTCATCTATGGCTACACCTTC.

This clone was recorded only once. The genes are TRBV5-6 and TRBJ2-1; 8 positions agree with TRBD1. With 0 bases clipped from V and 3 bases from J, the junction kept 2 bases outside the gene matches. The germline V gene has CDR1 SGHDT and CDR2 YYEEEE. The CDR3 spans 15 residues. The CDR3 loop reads CASSLGTGYYNEQFF. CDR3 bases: TGTGCCAGCAGCTTGGGGACAGGGTACTACAATGAGCAGTTCTTC.

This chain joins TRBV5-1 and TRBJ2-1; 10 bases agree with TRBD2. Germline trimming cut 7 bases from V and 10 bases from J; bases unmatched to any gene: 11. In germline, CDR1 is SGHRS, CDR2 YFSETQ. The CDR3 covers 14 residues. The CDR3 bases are TGCGCCAGCGAATTATCAGCGGGAGGGCGGGAGCAGTTCTTC. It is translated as CASELSAGGREQFF.